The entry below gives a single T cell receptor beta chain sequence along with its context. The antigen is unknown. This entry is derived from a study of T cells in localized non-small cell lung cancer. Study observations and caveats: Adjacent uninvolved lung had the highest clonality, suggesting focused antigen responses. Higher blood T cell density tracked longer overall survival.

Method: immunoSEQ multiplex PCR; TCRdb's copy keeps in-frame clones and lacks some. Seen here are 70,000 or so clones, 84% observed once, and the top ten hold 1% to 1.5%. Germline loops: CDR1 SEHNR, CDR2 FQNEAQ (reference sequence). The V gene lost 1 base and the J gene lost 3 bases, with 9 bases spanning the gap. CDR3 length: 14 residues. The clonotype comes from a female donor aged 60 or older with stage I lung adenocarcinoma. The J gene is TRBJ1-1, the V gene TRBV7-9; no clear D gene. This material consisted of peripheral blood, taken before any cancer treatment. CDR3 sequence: CASSLESRDTEAFF. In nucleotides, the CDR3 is TGTGCCAGCAGCTTAGAATCGAGGGACACTGAAGCTTTCTTT.